A single sample is the source of the 29 T cell receptor beta chains below, sequenced in a study of T cell repertoires in cytomegalovirus infection. A single record per CDR3 protein comes from TCRdb applying MiXCR to the reads. The table records roughly 180,000 distinct CDR3 sequences, approximately 18% of them present only once. The sequenced sample consisted of CD8+ T cells from PBMCs. These receptors all come from a human donor in good health (CMV status not recorded). Some clones in this sample may be carry-over from other donors' samples.

This clonotype was seen more than once but under ten times. DNA of the CDR3: TGCAGTGCTATTACACTTGGGGGGGAGAACACTGAAGCTTTCTTT. Its translation is CSAITLGGENTEAFF. The chain joins TRBV20-1 to TRBJ1-1, with D possibly matching TRBD1 (5 bases). Trimming left V 4 bases short and J 1 base short, with 16 bases between. Germline V CDR1 and CDR2: DFQATT, SNEGSKA (reference sequence). This CDR3 contains 15 residues.

This rearrangement joins TRBV12-3 or TRBV12-4 to TRBJ1-2, with D possibly being TRBD1 (5 bases). This CDR3 has 15 residues. The germline V and J ends were trimmed by 5 bases and 4 bases, with 17 bases remaining between them. The CDR3 protein is CASSPDSTTFYGYTF. The DNA of the CDR3 is TGTGCCAGCAGTCCCGACAGCACTACTTTCTATGGCTACACCTTC.

This clonotype was observed many times. This chain uses TRBV4-1 with TRBJ1-1; D remains ambiguous. The V gene lost 0 bases and the J gene lost 1 base, with 3 bases spanning the gap. The CDR3 spans 13 residues. Per the germline V gene, CDR1 is MGHRA and CDR2 is YSYEKL. In nucleotides, the CDR3 is TGCGCCAGCAGCCAAGATCCGAACACTGAAGCTTTCTTT. Its translation: CASSQDPNTEAFF.

The CDR3 loop is CSVLLTGTASHEQYF. DNA of the CDR3: TGCAGCGTGCTTTTAACCGGGACGGCAAGCCACGAGCAGTACTTC. The J gene is TRBJ2-7, the V gene TRBV29-1; D may be TRBD1 or TRBD2 (5 bases each). V lost 6 bases and J lost 5, with 23 bases in between. CDR1 is SQVTM, CDR2 ANQGSEA, per germline. This CDR3 contains 15 residues.

This clonotype was observed a handful of times. The chain has TRBV20-1 and TRBJ1-5, with D maybe TRBD1 (6 bases). The CDR3 runs 15 residues. Germline CDR1 and CDR2: DFQATT and SNEGSKA (reference sequence). V gave up 3 bases and J gave up 2 bases, with 14 bases separating them. Written as DNA, the CDR3 is TGCAGTGCTAGTTCCAGGGGCAGGGGCAATCAGCCCCAGCATTTT. Its protein is CSASSRGRGNQPQHF.

The genes are TRBV30 and TRBJ2-3; D not certain. Germline V gene sequence: CDR1 GTSNPN, CDR2 SVGIG (reference sequence). CDR3 length: 14 amino acids. V lost 0 bases, J lost 6 bases, and 13 bases lay in between. The DNA for the CDR3 is TGTGCCTGGAGTGTGGGTGGTATTTCGGATACGCAGTATTTT. As protein: CAWSVGGISDTQYF.

This chain joins TRBV2 and TRBJ2-1; D is undetermined. V lost 3 bases, J lost 9 bases, and 6 bases lay in between. The CDR3 totals 11 residues. The germline V gene has CDR1 SNHLY and CDR2 FYNNEI. The CDR3 nucleotides read TGTGCCAGCAGTGAGGGTATTGAGCAGTTCTTC. Encoded protein: CASSEGIEQFF.

This clonotype was seen more than once but under ten times. The chain combines TRBV3-1 with TRBJ1-6; D uncertain. The CDR3 contains 16 residues. CDR1 LGHDT and CDR2 YNNKEL come from the germline V gene (reference sequence). Trimming removed 0 bases from V and 0 bases from J, with 6 bases in between. CDR3 DNA: TGTGCCAGCAGCCAAGATGTCCTCTCCTATAATTCACCCCTCCACTTT. This codes for CASSQDVLSYNSPLHF.

This clonotype occurred many times. V is TRBV5-6 and J is TRBJ2-1; 12 positions agree with TRBD2. V was pared by 4 bases and J by 2 bases, with 4 bases of the junction left unmatched. The CDR3 is made up of 16 amino acids. Germline CDR1 SGHDT, CDR2 YYEEEE. The CDR3 DNA is TGTGCCAGCAGCCAGACTAGCGGGGGCGCCTACAATGAGCAGTTCTTC. This codes for CASSQTSGGAYNEQFF.

The chain has TRBV28 and TRBJ1-1; D is uncertain. The CDR3 sequence is 12 residues long. Trimming left V 10 bases short and J 1 base short, with 10 bases between. CDR1 is MDHEN and CDR2 is SYDVKM in the germline V gene. The CDR3 here is CATGRGNTEAFF. DNA of the CDR3: TGTGCCACCGGTCGAGGGAACACTGAAGCTTTCTTT.

The V and J genes are TRBV20-1 and TRBJ2-4, with TRBD2 as a possible D gene (6 bases). The CDR3 loop spans 16 amino acids. Germline-derived CDR1 and CDR2 are DFQATT and SNEGSKA (reference sequence). V was pared by 0 bases and J by 0 bases, with 12 bases between. The CDR3 sequence is CSARDLRGLAKNIQYF. CDR3 sequence (DNA): TGCAGTGCTAGAGATCTGCGGGGCCTAGCCAAAAACATTCAGTACTTC.

This clonotype was observed at least ten times. The genes are TRBV7-2 and TRBJ2-3, with 10 bases fitting TRBD2. Germline values: CDR1 SGHTA, CDR2 FQGNSA. The CDR3 sequence is 15 residues long. Trimming took 4 bases from V and 3 from J; bases not matched to a gene: 4. Written as DNA, the CDR3 is TGTGCCAGCAGCTCTAGCGGGGGAGAAACAGATACGCAGTATTTT. Translation: CASSSSGGETDTQYF.

The chain carries TRBV4-3 and TRBJ1-1; possible D gene TRBD1, 5 bases. The germline V and J ends were trimmed by 0 bases and 7 bases, with 15 bases remaining between them. This CDR3 region has 15 residues. Germline loops: CDR1 LGHNA, CDR2 YSLEER. Here the CDR3 reads CASSQDKGAGGEAFF. The CDR3 DNA follows: TGCGCCAGCAGCCAAGATAAAGGGGCAGGTGGTGAAGCTTTCTTT.

J is TRBJ2-3 and V is TRBV6-8; TRBD1 might be the D (5 bases). Germline values: CDR1 MNHGY, CDR2 SAAAGT. The CDR3 is 16 amino acids. The V end lost 2 bases, the J end lost 5 bases, and 17 bases lay between the germline ends. The DNA for the CDR3 is TGTGCCAGCAGTTACGGAAGTGCAGGGATGATAGATACGCAGTATTTT. It yields the protein CASSYGSAGMIDTQYF.

In DNA form, the CDR3 reads TGTGCCACCAGTGTTTGCGGACTGGGTGAAGCTTTCTTT. Translated, it gives CATSVCGLGEAFF. The J gene is TRBJ1-1, the V gene TRBV24-1; no clear D gene. There are 13 residues in the CDR3. The V end lost 5 bases, the J end lost 7 bases, and 13 bases lay between the germline ends. CDR1 and CDR2 (germline): KGHDR, SFDVKD.

The chain employs TRBV6-2 or TRBV6-3 and TRBJ2-1; TRBD2 aligns across 7 bases. Germline values: CDR1 MNHEY, CDR2 SVGEGT. The trim removed 0 bases at V and 8 bases at J, leaving 10 bases unmatched. The CDR3 consists of 16 residues. Here the CDR3 reads CASSYSGGATVYEQFF. CDR3 nucleotides: TGTGCCAGCAGTTACTCGGGAGGGGCCACGGTATATGAGCAGTTCTTC.

This rearrangement joins TRBV12-3 or TRBV12-4 to TRBJ1-1, with D perhaps matching TRBD1 (6 bases). Trimming removed 3 bases from V and 1 base from J, with 15 bases in between. This CDR3 has 16 residues. The CDR3 sequence is CASSFGPEGGNTEAFF. In DNA, the CDR3 is TGTGCCAGCAGTTTTGGCCCCGAGGGGGGGAACACTGAAGCTTTCTTT.

Note on this clonotype: At one end the junction does not follow the germline gene, possibly because of a read error. V gene TRBV6-6 combines with J gene TRBJ2-5; tentative D call: TRBD2 (5 bases). The germline gives CDR1 MNHNY, CDR2 SVGAGI (reference sequence). The CDR3 sequence is 13 residues long. CDR3 nucleotide sequence: TGTGCCCGCAGCCGAACTAGTTCGGGGACCCAGTACTTC. Residues: CARSRTSSGTQYF.

The sample holds a few counts of this clonotype. DNA of the CDR3: TGCAGTGCTAGTTCCTGGGGAGTGAACACCGGGGAGCTGTTTTTT. It translates to CSASSWGVNTGELFF. The chain links TRBV20-1 to TRBJ2-2, with TRBD2 as a possible D gene (5 bases). V gave up 3 bases and J gave up 1 base, with 12 bases separating them. The length of the CDR3 is 15 residues. The germline gives CDR1 DFQATT, CDR2 SNEGSKA (reference sequence).

The chain is built from TRBV9 and TRBJ2-5, with 7 bases that match TRBD2. V was pared by 4 bases and J by 6 bases, with 6 bases of the junction left unmatched. CDR1 and CDR2 from the germline V gene are SGDLS and YYNGEE. The CDR3 loop spans 13 amino acids. CDR3 in amino acids: CASSLDGGKTQYF. CDR3 nucleotide sequence: TGTGCCAGCAGCCTTGACGGGGGGAAGACCCAGTACTTC.

A few counts support this clonotype. This chain links TRBV7-2 with TRBJ1-1, with 8 positions matching TRBD1. There are 15 residues in the CDR3. Germline loops: CDR1 SGHTA, CDR2 FQGNSA. Trimming took 1 base from V and 5 from J; bases not matched to a gene: 6. In DNA, the CDR3 is TGTGCCAGCAGCTTAGGGCAGGGGGCTGGGACTGAAGCTTTCTTT. It is translated as CASSLGQGAGTEAFF. The whole variable domain, remainder taken from reference TRBV7-2 and TRBJ1-1, is GAGVSQSPSNKVTEKGKDVELRCDPISGHTALYWYRQSLGQGLEFLIYFQGNSAPDKSGLPSDRFSAERTGGSVSTLTIQRTQQEDSAVYLCASSLGQGAGTEAFFGQGTRLTVV.

This clonotype has just a few counts. The chain recombines TRBV12-3 or TRBV12-4 with TRBJ2-2, with a tentative D call TRBD1 (5 bases). The length of the CDR3 is 14 residues. With 6 bases removed from V and 1 base from J, the gap between germline ends came to 9 bases. The DNA of the CDR3 is TGTGCCAGCAGCTCGACAGTGAACACCGGGGAGCTGTTTTTT. It is translated as CASSSTVNTGELFF.

This clonotype occurred a few times. The chain is built from TRBV10-3 and TRBJ2-1, with D possibly being TRBD1 (6 bases). Looked up from germline, CDR1 is ENHRY and CDR2 is SYGVKD. The V end was cut by 6 bases, the J end by 4 bases, with 13 bases between. The CDR3 consists of 14 residues. The CDR3 DNA reads as TGTGCCATCAGGTATGAAGGGGGTTACAATGAGCAGTTCTTC. This encodes CAIRYEGGYNEQFF.

This clonotype was seen a handful of times. This chain connects TRBV29-1 to TRBJ2-7; 8 nucleotides align to TRBD1. The CDR3 runs 13 residues. The germline gives CDR1 SQVTM, CDR2 ANQGSEA. After removal of 7 bases from V and 3 bases from J, the junction contained 8 bases not matched to a gene. CDR3 protein: CSAMDREIYEQYF. In nucleotides, the CDR3 is TGCAGCGCTATGGACAGGGAGATCTACGAGCAGTACTTC.

This clonotype was observed a few times. This sequence joins TRBV7-8 and TRBJ2-6; tentative D call: TRBD1 (6 bases). The CDR3 loop spans 17 amino acids. Germline values: CDR1 SGHVS, CDR2 FQNEAQ. V was shortened by 1 base and J by 4 bases, with 14 bases between the two germline ends. The CDR3 sequence is CASSLVEGVAGANVLTF. The CDR3 bases are TGTGCCAGCAGCTTAGTAGAGGGGGTAGCGGGGGCCAACGTCCTGACTTTC.

In this sample, this clonotype turned up a few times. The chain couples TRBV6-6 to TRBJ2-7; 9 nucleotides line up with TRBD2. J lost 4 bases, V lost 5 bases, and 15 bases had no gene match. This CDR3 contains 17 residues. The germline V gene has CDR1 MNHNY and CDR2 SVGAGI (reference sequence). The CDR3: CASSPRAGTSLKYEQYF. The CDR3 DNA sequence: TGTGCCAGCAGTCCTCGGGCCGGGACTAGCCTAAAGTACGAGCAGTACTTC.

This chain links TRBV7-2 with TRBJ1-2, with D possibly being TRBD1 (5 bases). This CDR3 is 14 amino acids long. The V gene's germline CDR1 is SGHTA and CDR2 FQGNSA. Trimming left V 2 bases short and J 8 bases short, with 15 bases between. CDR3 sequence: CASSLWEGPGGYTF. DNA of the CDR3: TGTGCCAGCAGCTTATGGGAGGGGCCCGGAGGCTACACCTTC.

The table lists this clonotype with many counts. The chain uses TRBV6-2 or TRBV6-3 and TRBJ2-5; no definite D call. The CDR3 consists of 11 residues. V gave up 2 bases and J gave up 5 bases, with 3 bases separating them. Germline V gives CDR1 MNHEY, CDR2 SVGEGT. CDR3: CASSYPETQYF. Written as DNA, the CDR3 is TGTGCCAGCAGTTACCCCGAGACCCAGTACTTC.

Many counts were recorded for this clonotype. This sequence joins TRBV4-1 and TRBJ2-5, with 9 bases identical to TRBD2. V shed 4 bases and J 0 bases; nucleotides not matched to a gene: 6. CDR1 is MGHRA and CDR2 is YSYEKL in the germline V gene. The CDR3 is 16 amino acids. CDR3 nucleotides: TGCGCCAGCAGCCCGGCGGGGGGGCTGGACCAAGAGACCCAGTACTTC. Protein: CASSPAGGLDQETQYF.